These 20 T cell receptor beta chains share one sample of origin, sequenced in a study of a mutant IDH1 vaccine in newly diagnosed glioma. Specified time point: week 23, last vaccination. Each dose delivered 300 ug of mutant IDH1 20-mer peptide subcutaneously with imiquimod. Libraries were prepared by immunoSEQ multiplex PCR; TCRdb keeps only in-frame clonotypes and omits some of them. Counted here are over 25,000 clones, approximately 87% occurring once; the ten biggest clones make up approximately 2.4%. For these TCRs, the target antigens are not known. The material sequenced was PBMCs, taken from a glioma patient whose treatment included an IDH1 peptide vaccine. These receptors were obtained from a middle-aged man with glioma.

The chain employs TRBV19 and TRBJ2-7; 7 bases match TRBD1. CDR3 length: 15 amino acids. V trimming: 5 bases; J trimming: 7 bases; junction bases outside the gene matches: 14. The germline V gene encodes CDR1 LNHDA and CDR2 SQIVND (reference sequence). CDR3 sequence (DNA): TGTGCCAGTAGTGCTCTCGGGACAGCGGTCAGGGAGCAGTACTTC. Translation gives CASSALGTAVREQYF.

This sequence joins TRBV7-7 and TRBJ2-5; TRBD2 agrees at 11 bases. The CDR3 is 14 amino acids. CDR1 is SSHAT, CDR2 FNYEAQ, per germline (reference sequence). The trim removed 10 bases at V and 4 bases at J, leaving 8 bases unmatched. This CDR3 is CATGSGGARETQYF. Here the CDR3 DNA reads TGTGCCACTGGTAGCGGGGGGGCCAGAGAGACCCAGTACTTC.

A single count supports this clone. The chain has TRBV30 and TRBJ1-6; 7 nucleotides line up with TRBD1. The ends lost 1 base at V and 5 bases at J; junction bases unmatched: 2. Germline CDR1 is GTSNPN and CDR2 is SVGIG (reference sequence). This CDR3 has 14 residues. Here the CDR3 reads CAWSAGGNNSPLHF. In DNA, the CDR3 is TGTGCCTGGAGTGCAGGGGGAAATAATTCACCCCTCCACTTT.

The chain employs TRBV5-1 and TRBJ1-1; D not resolved. CDR1 is SGHRS, CDR2 YFSETQ, per germline. Trimming removed 0 bases at V and 2 bases at J, with 5 bases between. The CDR3 loop spans 13 amino acids. The CDR3 nucleotides read TGCGCCAGCAGCTTGGCAGCAAACACTGAAGCTTTCTTT. Its translation is CASSLAANTEAFF.

The chain is built from TRBV4-1 and TRBJ1-2; tentatively, D is TRBD1 (5 bases). The V end was cut by 5 bases, the J end by 6 bases, with 10 bases between. The CDR3 is 12 residues long. Germline loops: CDR1 MGHRA, CDR2 YSYEKL. CDR3 nucleotide sequence: TGCGCCAGCAGCTTGGGGGGGAATGGCTACACCTTC. It encodes CASSLGGNGYTF.

This clone occurred once. V gene TRBV10-1 combines with J gene TRBJ1-1, with D tentatively TRBD1 (5 bases). Trimming removed 4 bases from V and 4 bases from J, with 13 bases in between. This CDR3 has 14 amino acids. Germline assignment: CDR1 WNHNN and CDR2 SYGVQD (reference sequence). CDR3 DNA sequence: TGCGCCAGCAGTGTGAACAGGCTGGCCACTGAAGCTTTCTTT. Its translation is CASSVNRLATEAFF.

This clone was counted between two and nine times. This rearrangement joins TRBV13 to TRBJ2-5, with a tentative D call TRBD2 (5 bases). The CDR3 spans 16 residues. Trimming shortened V by 5 bases and J by 4 bases, and 20 bases separated the two germline ends. Germline V CDR1 and CDR2: PRHDT, FYEKMQ (reference sequence). CDR3 nucleotides: TGTGCCAGCAGCCACTACCCATGGACTGTTTTAGAGACCCAGTACTTC. Translation gives CASSHYPWTVLETQYF.

The chain links TRBV18 to TRBJ2-7; 8 nucleotides match TRBD1. Germline CDR1 and CDR2: KGHSH and LQKENI. The CDR3 has 14 residues. Trimming at V came to 3 bases and at J to 0 bases, leaving 1 base not matched to a gene. CDR3 sequence reads: CASSPGQGSYEQYF. Here the CDR3 DNA reads TGTGCCAGCTCACCCGGACAGGGCTCCTACGAGCAGTACTTC.

The gene calls are TRBV5-6 and TRBJ2-5; D is perhaps TRBD1 (6 bases). Germline V gene sequence: CDR1 SGHDT, CDR2 YYEEEE. The CDR3 length is 13 residues. V shed 4 bases and J shed 0 bases, with 7 bases lying between them. The CDR3 region has the DNA TGTGCCAGCAGCAGGACAGACCAAGAGACCCAGTACTTC. Its protein is CASSRTDQETQYF.

The chain is built from TRBV2 and TRBJ1-1; no definite D call. The CDR3 runs to 13 residues. Germline CDR1 reads SNHLY; CDR2 reads FYNNEI. The V end lost 5 bases, the J end lost 1 base, and 8 bases lay between the germline ends. The CDR3 loop reads CASSKDQNTEAFF. CDR3 nucleotides: TGTGCCAGCAGTAAAGACCAGAACACTGAAGCTTTCTTT.

This chain links TRBV10-3 with TRBJ1-2, with 7 bases matching TRBD1. The germline V gene has CDR1 ENHRY and CDR2 SYGVKD. The CDR3 is 14 amino acids. V lost 4 bases and J lost 1; bases outside the gene matches: 3. The chain's CDR3 is CAISVQGYNYGYTF. The CDR3 DNA is TGTGCCATCAGTGTACAGGGGTATAACTATGGCTACACCTTC.

V usage is TRBV7-9 and J usage is TRBJ2-3, with TRBD2 matching over 8 bases. The ends lost 3 bases at V and 2 bases at J; junction bases unmatched: 10. The CDR3 spans 17 residues. CDR1 SEHNR and CDR2 FQNEAQ come from the germline V gene (reference sequence). The CDR3 spells CASSFQRGGGNTDTQYF. The CDR3 DNA reads as TGTGCCAGCAGCTTCCAAAGGGGCGGGGGGAACACAGATACGCAGTATTTT.

The chain links TRBV30 to TRBJ1-2, with D possibly matching TRBD1 (6 bases). The ends were cut back, 1 base at V and 2 bases at J, with 8 bases in the middle. The CDR3 runs to 13 residues. Looked up from germline, CDR1 is GTSNPN and CDR2 is SVGIG (reference sequence). CDR3 protein: CAWSGGGNYGYTF. CDR3 in DNA: TGTGCCTGGAGTGGCGGGGGCAACTATGGCTACACCTTC.

The chain couples TRBV7-2 to TRBJ2-5; 7 bases fit TRBD2. Germline loops: CDR1 SGHTA, CDR2 FQGNSA. There are 14 residues in the CDR3. The junction had 6 bases not matched to a gene; V was cut back by 1 base and J by 7 bases. For the CDR3, the DNA is TGTGCCAGCAGCTTAGTGTCCGGGGAGGGGACCCAGTACTTC. This encodes CASSLVSGEGTQYF.

The chain uses TRBV5-4 and TRBJ2-2; 7 bases fit TRBD2. The junction had 2 bases not matched to a gene; V was cut back by 4 bases and J by 2 bases. The CDR3 is 14 amino acids. Germline values: CDR1 SGHNT, CDR2 YYREEE (reference sequence). CDR3 bases: TGTGCCAGCAGCCCTAGCGGTAACACCGGGGAGCTGTTTTTT. This gives the protein CASSPSGNTGELFF.

This chain connects TRBV28 to TRBJ2-1; no clear D gene. This CDR3 spans 15 amino acids. Germline loops: CDR1 MDHEN, CDR2 SYDVKM. The V gene lost 7 bases and the J gene lost 0 bases, with 13 bases spanning the gap. The CDR3 DNA sequence: TGTGCCAGCATAGTAGAGGTCACCTCCTACAATGAGCAGTTCTTC. This gives the protein CASIVEVTSYNEQFF.

J is TRBJ2-3 and V is TRBV28; no clear D. Trimming pared 6 bases from V and 1 base from J, leaving 17 bases between. The CDR3 contains 16 residues. Germline-derived CDR1 and CDR2 are MDHEN and SYDVKM. DNA for the CDR3: TGTGCCAGCAGCCTCCTCCCAGCCCTTGGCACAGATACGCAGTATTTT. It translates to CASSLLPALGTDTQYF.

The genes are TRBV28 and TRBJ2-7; 10 bases line up with TRBD1. V lost 4 bases to trimming and J lost 4 bases; unmatched junction nucleotides: 13. This CDR3 comprises 17 residues. The germline CDR1 and CDR2 sequences are MDHEN and SYDVKM. The CDR3 sequence is CASSSFSDRGIGYEQYF. CDR3 nucleotide sequence: TGTGCCAGCAGTTCATTCTCGGACAGGGGGATTGGATACGAGCAGTACTTC.

This clone showed up just a few times. V gene TRBV28 combines with J gene TRBJ1-1; TRBD1 is a possible D gene (6 bases). The CDR3 runs to 14 residues. The germline CDR1 and CDR2 sequences are MDHEN and SYDVKM. Trimming took 4 bases from V and 7 from J, leaving 16 bases between them. The CDR3 protein is CASSSLPTRGEAFF. CDR3 DNA sequence: TGTGCCAGCAGTTCACTCCCGACCAGGGGTGAAGCTTTCTTT.

This clone appeared a single time. The chain is built from TRBV11-2 and TRBJ1-2, with TRBD1 identical over 7 bases. Germline loops: CDR1 SGHAT, CDR2 FQNNGV. The CDR3 sequence is 13 residues long. V trimming: 5 bases; J trimming: 3 bases; junction bases outside the gene matches: 3. In DNA, the CDR3 is TGTGCCAGCAGCCCGGACAGGCACTATGGCTACACCTTC. Amino acid sequence: CASSPDRHYGYTF.